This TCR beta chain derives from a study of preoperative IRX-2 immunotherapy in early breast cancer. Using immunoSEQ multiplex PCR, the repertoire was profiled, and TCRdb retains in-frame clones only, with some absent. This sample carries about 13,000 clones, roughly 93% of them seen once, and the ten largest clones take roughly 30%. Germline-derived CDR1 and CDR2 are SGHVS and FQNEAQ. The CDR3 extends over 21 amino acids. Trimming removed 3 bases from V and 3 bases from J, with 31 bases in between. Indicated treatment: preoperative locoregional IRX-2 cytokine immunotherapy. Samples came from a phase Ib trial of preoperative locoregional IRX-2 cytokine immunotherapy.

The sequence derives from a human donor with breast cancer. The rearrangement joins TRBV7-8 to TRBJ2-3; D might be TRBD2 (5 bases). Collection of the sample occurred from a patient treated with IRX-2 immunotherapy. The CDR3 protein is CASSFPPSPDPFRRETDTQYF. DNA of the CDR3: TGTGCCAGCAGCTTTCCCCCCAGCCCCGACCCGTTCCGCCGGGAAACAGATACGCAGTATTTT.